In its sample, the clone carrying this T cell receptor (beta chain) was seen once. Antigen: not known. TCRdb's copy holds only in-frame clones and misses some; the assay was immunoSEQ multiplex PCR. Of fewer than 90,000 clones in the sample, around 93% were seen once. The CDR3 is 13 amino acids. Germline loops: CDR1 SNHLY, CDR2 FYNNEI. The data are from a study of graft-versus-host responses after intestinal transplantation. The V call is TRBV2, the J call TRBJ2-5; D gene uncertain. The J call may be incorrect, as the DNA end agrees better with TRBJ2-7. Sequencing used unstimulated CD4+ T cells sorted from spleen or lymph node cells, obtained before transplant. The sequence derives from a human donor who was the organ donor for an intestinal transplant. This chain's CDR3 is CASSAPESYEQYF. In DNA form, the CDR3 reads TGTGCCAGCAGTGCGCCCGAATCCTACGAGCAGTACTTC.